This T cell receptor (beta chain) was observed in a study of blood T cell repertoires in COVID-19. TCRdb's table, derived via immunoSEQ multiplex PCR, lists solely in-frame clones and lacks some. Among approximately 160,000 clones listed, around 82% were seen once. There are 13 residues in the CDR3. The receptor was isolated from a woman aged 50 to 60 in a cohort exposed to, infected with or recovered from COVID-19 (not recorded which). J is TRBJ2-1 and V is TRBV21-1; TRBD2, the D gene given by the table, was not confirmed from the DNA. TRBV21-1 constitutes a pseudogene. The specimen was PBMCs or T cells enriched from blood (not recorded which). CDR3 sequence (DNA): TGTGCCAGCAGCAAAGGGAGGGACAATGAGCAGTTCTTC. It is translated as CASSKGRDNEQFF.